These T cell receptor beta chains were read from a single sample in a study of T cells in Graves' hyperthyroidism and ophthalmopathy. MiXCR, run by TCRdb on the multiplex PCR reads, gives a single entry per CDR3 protein. In the table there are hundreds of thousands of distinct CDR3 sequences, about 14% of which are singletons. The sample taken for sequencing was blood. These receptors were taken from a woman aged 50 to 60 with Graves' ophthalmopathy. Each CDR3 is given with its conserved first and last residue. D genes are given only for firm matches. Some rows have no size entry. The others give once, few or many, or a class for an expanded clone.

cdr3_length clone_size j_call v_call d_call cdr3_aa cdr3_nt
14 - TRBJ1-4 TRBV28 TRBD1 CASRPGQQNEKLFF TGTGCCAGCAGACCGGGACAGCAAAATGAAAAACTGTTTTTT
17 few TRBJ2-1 TRBV4-1 - CASSHPTGGEAYNEQFF TGCGCCAGCAGCCACCCGACTGGGGGAGAGGCCTACAATGAGCAGTTCTTC
14 many TRBJ2-5 TRBV2 TRBD2 CASRTSGNQETQYF TGTGCCAGCCGGACTAGCGGAAATCAAGAGACCCAGTACTTC
14 many TRBJ1-1 TRBV3-1 TRBD1 CASSHRQGHRGAFF TGTGCCAGCAGCCACCGACAGGGACACCGGGGTGCTTTCTTT
16 many TRBJ2-2 TRBV7-9 - CASSSSGRENGGELFF TGTGCCAGCAGCTCATCGGGACGCGAGAATGGCGGGGAGCTGTTTTTT
10 few TRBJ1-1 TRBV6-1 - CASKLIEAFF TGTGCCAGCAAGCTCATTGAAGCTTTCTTT
15 - TRBJ1-5 TRBV20-1 - CSARVRGFGNQPQHF TGCAGTGCTAGAGTCCGGGGTTTTGGCAATCAGCCCCAGCATTTT
15 many TRBJ2-1 TRBV11-2 TRBD1 CASSSIRSPGQVKFF TGTGCCAGCAGCTCAATCCGTTCACCGGGACAGGTAAAGTTCTTC
11 few TRBJ2-7 TRBV19 - CASSSSHEQYF TGTGCCAGTAGTTCGTCCCACGAGCAGTACTTC
15 few TRBJ2-1 TRBV15 - CATSRAGASYNEQFF TGTGCCACCAGCAGAGCCGGGGCCTCCTACAATGAGCAGTTCTTC
14 - TRBJ2-1 TRBV3-1 TRBD1 CASSHSGTGNEQFF TGTGCCAGCAGCCATTCCGGGACAGGGAATGAGCAGTTCTTC
12 many TRBJ1-2 TRBV28 TRBD1 CASRGQVYGYTF TGTGCCAGCAGGGGACAGGTCTATGGCTACACCTTC
14 - TRBJ1-4 TRBV3-1 - CASSQAGADEKLFF TGTGCCAGCAGCCAGGCAGGGGCTGATGAAAAACTGTTTTTT
14 many TRBJ2-1 TRBV18 TRBD2 CASSAGGPINEQFF TGTGCCAGCTCAGCGGGAGGGCCGATAAATGAGCAGTTCTTC
14 - TRBJ2-1 TRBV20-1 TRBD2 CSASSSGGHNEQFF TGCAGTGCTAGTTCTAGCGGGGGTCACAATGAGCAGTTCTTC
15 many TRBJ2-7 TRBV6-1 - CASSYEEGPTYEQYF TGTGCCAGCAGTTATGAAGAAGGTCCGACCTACGAGCAGTACTTC
16 - TRBJ2-5 TRBV12-3/TRBV12-4 - CASSLVGWTVQETQYF TGTGCCAGCAGTTTAGTCGGTTGGACGGTCCAAGAGACCCAGTACTTC
13 many TRBJ1-1 TRBV6-2/TRBV6-3 TRBD1 CASSFTGATEAFF TGTGCCAGCAGTTTCACAGGGGCCACTGAAGCTTTCTTT
16 - TRBJ1-2 TRBV7-3 - CASSLMAGPINYGYTF TGTGCCAGCAGCTTAATGGCAGGGCCAATTAACTATGGCTACACCTTC
16 - TRBJ2-4 TRBV7-2 - CASSLAGSVAKNIQYF TGTGCCAGCAGCTTAGCAGGGTCCGTAGCCAAAAACATTCAGTACTTC
14 few TRBJ2-5 TRBV20-1 - CSAKPGSGAETQYF TGCAGTGCTAAGCCGGGATCGGGAGCAGAGACCCAGTACTTC
15 - TRBJ2-5 TRBV6-2/TRBV6-3 - CASSYSTGKQETQYF TGTGCCAGCAGTTACTCGACAGGCAAACAAGAGACCCAGTACTTC
16 - TRBJ1-6 TRBV28 TRBD1 CASSLRDRVLNSPLHF TGTGCCAGCAGTTTACGGGACAGGGTCTTGAATTCACCCCTCCACTTT
11 - TRBJ2-4 TRBV25-1 - CASSGREIQYF TGTGCCAGCAGTGGCAGGGAGATTCAGTACTTC
15 many TRBJ2-3 TRBV6-2/TRBV6-3 - CASEQGSQRTDTQYF TGTGCCAGCGAACAGGGTTCCCAGAGAACAGATACGCAGTATTTT
16 - TRBJ2-1 TRBV7-9 - CASSHNELPTNNEQFF TGTGCCAGCAGCCACAATGAACTCCCGACAAACAATGAGCAGTTCTTC
17 - TRBJ2-7 TRBV11-2 TRBD2 CASSLDIGLAGEDEQYF TGTGCCAGCAGCTTAGATATCGGACTAGCGGGAGAGGACGAGCAGTACTTC
14 - TRBJ2-4 TRBV19 TRBD2 CASTPSTSGNIQYF TGTGCCAGTACTCCCTCGACTAGCGGAAACATTCAGTACTTC